These 30 T cell receptor beta chains share one sample of origin, sequenced in a study of cytomegalovirus exposure and HLA in healthy donors. The PCR made use of 60 Vbeta and 13 Jbeta primers. Clones were sequenced by immunoSEQ multiplex PCR, and TCRdb holds only the in-frame ones, with some missing. The sample contains about 170,000 clones, roughly 76% of which appear only once. Sequencing used PBMCs. The receptor source for this set is a male donor in good health and CMV-seronegative.

The chain has TRBV5-1 and TRBJ2-7, with 7 bases that match TRBD2. Germline lookup yields CDR1 SGHRS and CDR2 YFSETQ. With 3 bases clipped from V and 4 bases from J, the junction kept 7 bases outside the gene matches. The CDR3 is 14 amino acids. CDR3 sequence: CASSWGGGVYEQYF. CDR3 DNA sequence: TGCGCCAGCAGCTGGGGGGGTGGGGTGTACGAGCAGTACTTC.

This rearrangement joins TRBV6-5 to TRBJ1-4; D is undetermined. Trimming cost V 5 bases and J 4 bases, with 11 bases left between them. Germline V gene lookup returns CDR1 MNHEY and CDR2 SVGAGI. CDR3 length: 14 residues. CDR3 sequence reads: CASSPQSLNEKLFF. CDR3 in DNA: TGTGCCAGCAGTCCCCAGTCGCTTAATGAAAAACTGTTTTTT.

The chain uses TRBV6-1 and TRBJ1-2; D might be TRBD1 (5 bases). V lost 2 bases and J lost 6, with 13 bases in between. This CDR3 region has 14 residues. Looked up from germline, CDR1 is MNHNS and CDR2 is SASEGT. The CDR3: CASSESSGADGYTF. CDR3 DNA sequence: TGTGCCAGCAGTGAATCGTCTGGGGCGGATGGCTACACCTTC.

The chain is built from TRBV19 and TRBJ2-1, with TRBD2 matching 11 bases. J lost 8 bases, V lost 3 bases, and 6 bases had no gene match. The length of the CDR3 is 15 residues. CDR1 is LNHDA and CDR2 is SQIVND in the germline V gene (reference sequence). The CDR3 sequence is CASSIRTSGYHEQFF. The CDR3 bases are TGTGCCAGTAGTATTAGGACTAGCGGGTATCATGAGCAGTTCTTC.

A single count supports this clone. This rearrangement joins TRBV19 to TRBJ2-1; 11 positions match TRBD2. Germline trimming cut 0 bases from V and 3 bases from J; bases unmatched to any gene: 1. Per germline, CDR1 LNHDA and CDR2 SQIVND (reference sequence). The CDR3 runs 16 residues. The CDR3 nucleotides are TGTGCCAGTAGTATAGACGGGACTAGCGGCTACAATGAGCAGTTCTTC. This sequence encodes CASSIDGTSGYNEQFF.

The gene calls are TRBV6-5 and TRBJ2-7; no reliable D call. Trimming took off 4 bases at V and 3 bases at J, with 13 bases between the two ends. The length of the CDR3 is 14 residues. In germline, CDR1 is MNHEY, CDR2 SVGAGI. The CDR3 loop is CASSSDSQLYEQYF. CDR3 sequence (DNA): TGTGCCAGCAGTTCCGACTCTCAGCTCTACGAGCAGTACTTC.

This clone was picked up one time. The V gene is TRBV6-5, the J gene TRBJ1-6; no reliable D call. The ends were cut back, 11 bases at V and 0 bases at J, with 11 bases in the middle. This CDR3 is built from 14 residues. CDR1 is MNHEY and CDR2 is SVGAGI in the germline V gene. CDR3 in amino acids: CAASESSYNSPLHF. Here the CDR3 DNA reads TGTGCCGCATCGGAGAGCTCCTATAATTCACCCCTCCACTTT.

This clone has just a few counts. The V call is TRBV5-6, the J call TRBJ2-1, with 13 bases fitting TRBD2. Trimming cost V 4 bases and J 7 bases; bases outside gene matches: 2. The germline CDR1 and CDR2 sequences are SGHDT and YYEEEE. The CDR3 sequence is 14 residues long. CDR3 amino acids: CASSQTSGGNEQFF. CDR3 bases: TGTGCCAGCAGCCAGACTAGCGGGGGGAATGAGCAGTTCTTC.

V gene TRBV5-4 combines with J gene TRBJ2-7, with 7 bases identical to TRBD1. The CDR3 has 14 amino acids. V lost 2 bases to trimming and J lost 7 bases; unmatched junction nucleotides: 9. Germline V lookup: CDR1 SGHNT, CDR2 YYREEE (reference sequence). The CDR3 coding sequence is TGTGCCAGCAGCTTAGGACAGGCGCCCAGGGAGCAGTACTTC. This translates into CASSLGQAPREQYF.

The rearrangement uses TRBV9 and TRBJ2-2; D is possibly TRBD2 (5 bases). Trimming removed 0 bases at V and 2 bases at J, with 11 bases between. There are 16 residues in the CDR3. Germline CDR1 is SGDLS and CDR2 is YYNGEE. This CDR3 reads CASSVAWRVNTGELFF. The CDR3 nucleotides are TGTGCCAGCAGCGTAGCTTGGCGGGTTAACACCGGGGAGCTGTTTTTT.

The chain links TRBV7-8 to TRBJ2-7, with D tentatively TRBD1 (6 bases). With 3 bases removed from V and 6 bases from J, the gap between germline ends came to 12 bases. The germline V gene has CDR1 SGHVS and CDR2 FQNEAQ. This CDR3 has 13 residues. The CDR3 region is CASSFRQDGEQYF. Written as DNA, the CDR3 is TGTGCCAGCAGCTTCCGACAGGACGGCGAGCAGTACTTC.

The rearrangement joins TRBV5-1 to TRBJ2-3; no reliable D call. Germline CDR1 SGHRS, CDR2 YFSETQ. Trimming shortened V by 3 bases and J by 0 bases, and 11 bases separated the two germline ends. The CDR3 totals 15 residues. The CDR3 is CASSWQDYSTDTQYF. CDR3 in DNA: TGCGCCAGCAGCTGGCAGGATTATAGCACAGATACGCAGTATTTT.

The V and J genes are TRBV9 and TRBJ2-7; possible D gene TRBD1, 6 bases. Germline CDR1 reads SGDLS; CDR2 reads YYNGEE. V was clipped by 1 base and J by 0 bases, with 14 bases between them. This CDR3 comprises 16 residues. CDR3 DNA: TGTGCCAGCAGCGTATCCGGGACATCTTCCTCCTACGAGCAGTACTTC. It specifies CASSVSGTSSSYEQYF.

The chain carries TRBV5-1 and TRBJ2-1; TRBD1 is a possible D gene (7 bases). The CDR3 spans 15 residues. Germline values: CDR1 SGHRS, CDR2 YFSETQ. V lost 7 bases, J lost 5 bases, and 19 bases lay in between. The CDR3 DNA reads TGCGCCAGCTTGGGAAAGGAGGGGACAGACAATGAGCAGTTCTTC. Translating it yields CASLGKEGTDNEQFF.

This chain connects TRBV27 to TRBJ1-2, with 7 positions matching TRBD1. The ends lost 3 bases at V and 6 bases at J; junction bases unmatched: 7. Germline CDR1 MNHEY, CDR2 SMNVEV (reference sequence). This CDR3 has 14 amino acids. The CDR3 nucleotides read TGTGCCAGCAGTTTGCAAGGGGGCGCCGATGGCTACACCTTC. Amino acid sequence: CASSLQGGADGYTF.

This clone was recorded a few times. V is TRBV15 and J is TRBJ2-3; TRBD2 is a possible D gene (5 bases). The CDR3 is 18 residues long. The germline V gene encodes CDR1 LNHNV and CDR2 YYDKDF (reference sequence). Deletions cut 4 bases from V and 2 bases from J, with 22 bases between. The CDR3 nucleotides are TGTGCCACCAGCACGTCACCGGAGGTGCCAGGCCCCACAGATACGCAGTATTTT. This translates into CATSTSPEVPGPTDTQYF.

The chain joins TRBV5-6 to TRBJ2-6; TRBD1 matches 8 bases. The J segment lost 8 bases and the V segment lost 4 bases, leaving 5 bases of the junction unmatched. The CDR3 runs 14 residues. In germline, CDR1 is SGHDT, CDR2 YYEEEE. The DNA of the CDR3 is TGTGCCAGCAGCACCGGGACAGGCACCAACGTCCTGACTTTC. Translating it yields CASSTGTGTNVLTF.

The chain links TRBV5-4 to TRBJ2-5; D gene unclear. The DNA end is a closer match to TRBJ2-7, so the J assignment may be wrong. Germline V gene sequence: CDR1 SGHNT, CDR2 YYREEE (reference sequence). This CDR3 is 13 amino acids long. CDR3 sequence: CASSLDYFYEQYF. The CDR3 DNA reads TGTGCCAGCAGCTTGGACTATTTCTACGAGCAGTACTTC.

The V call is TRBV11-2, the J call TRBJ1-1; tentatively, D is TRBD1 (5 bases). Germline V gives CDR1 SGHAT, CDR2 FQNNGV. Trimming pared 4 bases from V and 4 bases from J, leaving 22 bases between. The CDR3 is 17 residues long. CDR3: CASSSNRQGRAGTEAFF. The CDR3 coding sequence is TGTGCCAGCAGCTCGAACCGGCAGGGAAGGGCCGGCACTGAAGCTTTCTTT.

The CDR3 reads CASSYGQANTGELFF. CDR3 nucleotides: TGTGCCAGCAGTTACGGGCAGGCGAACACCGGGGAGCTGTTTTTT. The rearrangement links TRBV6-5 to TRBJ2-2, with D unclear. Trimming stripped 2 bases from V and 0 bases from J, with 7 bases between. The CDR3 is 15 amino acids. Germline V gene sequence: CDR1 MNHEY, CDR2 SVGAGI.

The rearrangement links TRBV5-6 to TRBJ1-2; no clear D. V was trimmed by 0 bases and J by 2 bases, leaving 5 bases between them. This CDR3 has 13 amino acids. Germline V CDR1 and CDR2: SGHDT, YYEEEE. Written as DNA, the CDR3 is TGTGCCAGCAGCTTGGCGGGGAACTATGGCTACACCTTC. It is translated as CASSLAGNYGYTF.

The V gene is TRBV27, the J gene TRBJ2-7; D is undetermined. Trimming took off 4 bases at V and 3 bases at J, with 4 bases between the two ends. CDR3 length: 11 residues. Germline lookup yields CDR1 MNHEY and CDR2 SMNVEV (reference sequence). This CDR3 is CASSSYYEQYF. CDR3 bases: TGTGCCAGCAGTTCCTACTACGAGCAGTACTTC.

This clone was seen more than once but under ten times. This sample also contains other DNA sequences that code for the same CDR3. V is TRBV6-5 and J is TRBJ1-1; D gene ambiguous. Deletions cut 2 bases from V and 5 bases from J, with 6 bases between. CDR1 and CDR2 from the germline V gene are MNHEY and SVGAGI. CDR3 length: 12 amino acids. The CDR3 loop is CASSYAGTEAFF. In nucleotides, the CDR3 is TGTGCCAGCAGTTACGCCGGGACTGAAGCTTTCTTT.

This sequence joins TRBV16 and TRBJ1-2; D is uncertain. The CDR3 contains 14 residues. V was trimmed by 1 base and J by 2 bases, leaving 8 bases between them. From germline, CDR1 is KGHSY and CDR2 FQNENV. CDR3 bases: TGTGCCAGCAGCCAATTAACGGTCAACTATGGCTACACCTTC. It encodes CASSQLTVNYGYTF.

V gene TRBV5-4 combines with J gene TRBJ2-3; TRBD1 might be the D (5 bases). Germline V gives CDR1 SGHNT, CDR2 YYREEE (reference sequence). Trimming took 4 bases from V and 5 from J, leaving 17 bases between them. The CDR3 is 15 residues long. CDR3 sequence (DNA): TGTGCCAGCAGCCCCGTCAGGGCATCGGGAGATACGCAGTATTTT. Translation: CASSPVRASGDTQYF.

V and J are TRBV12-5 and TRBJ2-2, with 9 bases fitting TRBD2. Trimming removed 5 bases from V and 1 base from J; junction bases left unmatched: 14. The V gene's germline CDR1 is LGHNT and CDR2 FRNRAP. The CDR3 spans 19 residues. In nucleotides, the CDR3 is TGTGCTAGTGGTCCCCGTTATAGTAGCGGGGGCCGGAACACCGGGGAGCTGTTTTTT. Translated: CASGPRYSSGGRNTGELFF.

This chain connects TRBV4-1 to TRBJ1-6, with TRBD1 as a possible D gene (5 bases). The V end lost 1 base, the J end lost 6 bases, and 16 bases lay between the germline ends. Germline-derived CDR1 and CDR2 are MGHRA and YSYEKL. This CDR3 has 17 residues. CDR3 loop: CASSQGYLRGSNSPLHF. CDR3 sequence (DNA): TGCGCCAGCAGCCAAGGGTACCTTAGGGGTAGTAATTCACCCCTCCACTTT.

This clone was observed a single time. The identical CDR3 is also encoded by other nucleotide sequences in the sample. V and J are TRBV28 and TRBJ1-6, with a possible D match to TRBD1 (5 bases). The length of the CDR3 is 14 residues. V dropped 7 bases and J dropped 7 bases, with 14 bases sitting between them. Germline V gene sequence: CDR1 MDHEN, CDR2 SYDVKM. Here the CDR3 reads CASIPGDSNSPLHF. CDR3 bases: TGTGCCAGCATCCCTGGGGACTCCAATTCACCCCTCCACTTT.

The chain is built from TRBV7-9 and TRBJ2-3; TRBD1 aligns across 8 bases. Germline trimming cut 4 bases from V and 6 bases from J; bases unmatched to any gene: 9. This CDR3 contains 15 residues. CDR1 SEHNR and CDR2 FQNEAQ come from the germline V gene (reference sequence). CDR3 in amino acids: CASSSQDREGDTQYF. CDR3 in DNA: TGTGCCAGCAGCTCCCAGGACAGGGAAGGGGATACGCAGTATTTT. The full variable domain, with the rest looked up from reference TRBV7-9 and TRBJ2-3, is DTGVSQNPRHKITKRGQNVTFRCDPISEHNRLYWYRQTLGQGPEFLTYFQNEAQLEKSRLLSDRFSAERPKGSFSTLEIQRTEQGDSAMYLCASSSQDREGDTQYFGPGTRLTVL.

A single count supports this clone. The chain couples TRBV7-7 to TRBJ2-1; TRBD2 aligns across 11 bases. J was trimmed by 1 base and V by 5 bases; bases with no gene match: 4. This CDR3 has 16 amino acids. Per the germline V gene, CDR1 is SSHAT and CDR2 is FNYEAQ (reference sequence). CDR3: CASSRGTSGSYNEQFF. The CDR3 bases are TGTGCCAGCAGCCGCGGGACTAGCGGATCCTACAATGAGCAGTTCTTC.